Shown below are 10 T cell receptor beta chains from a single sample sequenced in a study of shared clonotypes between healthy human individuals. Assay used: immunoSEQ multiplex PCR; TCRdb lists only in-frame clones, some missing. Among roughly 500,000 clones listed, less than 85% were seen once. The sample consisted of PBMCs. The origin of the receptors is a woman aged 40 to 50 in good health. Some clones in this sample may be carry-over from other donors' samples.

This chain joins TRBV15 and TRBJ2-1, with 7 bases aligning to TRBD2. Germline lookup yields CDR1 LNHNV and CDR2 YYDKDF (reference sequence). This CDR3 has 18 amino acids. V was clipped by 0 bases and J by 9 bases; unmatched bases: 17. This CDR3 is CATSRDIGVGAGRVEQFF. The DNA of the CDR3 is TGTGCCACCAGCAGAGATATTGGTGTAGGTGCAGGGAGGGTTGAGCAGTTCTTC. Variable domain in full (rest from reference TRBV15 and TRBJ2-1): DAMVIQNPRYQVTQFGKPVTLSCSQTLNHNVMYWYQQKSSQAPKLLFHYYDKDFNNEADTPDNFQSRRPNTSFCFLDIRSPGLGDTAMYLCATSRDIGVGAGRVEQFFGPGTRLTVL.

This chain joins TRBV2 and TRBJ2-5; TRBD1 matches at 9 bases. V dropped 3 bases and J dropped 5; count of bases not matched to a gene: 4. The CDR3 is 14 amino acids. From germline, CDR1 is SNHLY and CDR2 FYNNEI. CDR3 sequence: CASSDEQGAETQYF. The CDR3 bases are TGTGCCAGCAGTGATGAACAGGGGGCTGAGACCCAGTACTTC.

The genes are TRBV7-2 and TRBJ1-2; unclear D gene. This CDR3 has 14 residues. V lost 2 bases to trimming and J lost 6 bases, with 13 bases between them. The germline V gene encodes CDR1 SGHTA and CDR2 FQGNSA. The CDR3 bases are TGTGCCAGCAGCTTAAGGATAAGTGGGGATGGCTACACCTTC. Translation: CASSLRISGDGYTF.

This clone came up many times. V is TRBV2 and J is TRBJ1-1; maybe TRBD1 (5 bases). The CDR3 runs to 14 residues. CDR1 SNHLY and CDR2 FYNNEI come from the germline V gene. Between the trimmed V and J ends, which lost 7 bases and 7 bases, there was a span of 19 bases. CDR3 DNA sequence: TGTGCCAGCACCAAACAACAGGCCCCCATTGAAGCTTTCTTT. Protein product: CASTKQQAPIEAFF.

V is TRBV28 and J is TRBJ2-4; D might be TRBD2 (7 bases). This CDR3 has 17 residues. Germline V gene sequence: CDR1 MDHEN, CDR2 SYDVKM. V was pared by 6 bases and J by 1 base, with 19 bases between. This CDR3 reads CASSDWVGGAAKNIQYF. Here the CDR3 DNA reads TGTGCCAGCAGCGATTGGGTAGGGGGGGCGGCCAAAAACATTCAGTACTTC. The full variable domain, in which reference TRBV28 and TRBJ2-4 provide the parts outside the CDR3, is DVKVTQSSRYLVKRTGEKVFLECVQDMDHENMFWYRQDPGLGLRLIYFSYDVKMKEKGDIPEGYSVSREKKERFSLILESASTNQTSMYLCASSDWVGGAAKNIQYFGAGTRLSVL.

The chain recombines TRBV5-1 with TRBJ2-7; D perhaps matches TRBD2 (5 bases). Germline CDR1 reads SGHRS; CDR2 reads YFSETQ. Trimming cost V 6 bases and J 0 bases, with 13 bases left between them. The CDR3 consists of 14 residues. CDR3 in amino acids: CASNLDGNSYEQYF. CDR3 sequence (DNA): TGCGCCAGCAATCTAGACGGGAACTCCTACGAGCAGTACTTC.

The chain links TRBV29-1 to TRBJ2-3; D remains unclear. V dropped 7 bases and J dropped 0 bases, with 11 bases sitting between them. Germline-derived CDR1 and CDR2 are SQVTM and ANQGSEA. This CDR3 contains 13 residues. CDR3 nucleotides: TGCAGCGCTGTGGTGGGTAGCACAGATACGCAGTATTTT. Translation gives CSAVVGSTDTQYF.

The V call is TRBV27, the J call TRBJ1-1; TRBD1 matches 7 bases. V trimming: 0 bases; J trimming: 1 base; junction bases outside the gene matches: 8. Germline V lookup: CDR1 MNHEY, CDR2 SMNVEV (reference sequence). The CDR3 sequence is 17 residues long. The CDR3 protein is CASSLSSFRTGNTEAFF. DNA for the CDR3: TGTGCCAGCAGTTTATCCTCGTTCCGGACAGGGAACACTGAAGCTTTCTTT.

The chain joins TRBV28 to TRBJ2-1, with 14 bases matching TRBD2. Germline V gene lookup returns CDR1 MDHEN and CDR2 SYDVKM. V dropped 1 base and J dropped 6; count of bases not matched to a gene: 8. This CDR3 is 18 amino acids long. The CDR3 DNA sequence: TGTGCCAGCAGTTTATTTAGTAGACTAGCGGGAGGGAGCAATGAGCAGTTCTTC. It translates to CASSLFSRLAGGSNEQFF.

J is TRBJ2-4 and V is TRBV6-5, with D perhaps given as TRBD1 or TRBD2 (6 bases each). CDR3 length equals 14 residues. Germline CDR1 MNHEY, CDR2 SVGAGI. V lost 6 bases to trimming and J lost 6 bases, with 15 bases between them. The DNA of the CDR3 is TGTGCCAGCAGCGCCGGGGGCCCGGGAAACATTCAGTACTTC. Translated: CASSAGGPGNIQYF.